This T cell receptor beta chain was identified in a study of blood T cells in healthy people across ages. Per sample, at least 5 micrograms of total RNA were extracted. It was with a sample-barcoded 5' primer and a J-beta primer mix that a second PCR of roughly 7 to 12 cycles was run. Each cDNA molecule was tagged by a template-switch adaptor with 12 random nucleotides. TCRdb used MiXCR to reprocess the 5' RACE reads, holding one entry per CDR3 protein. The profile shows around 1,100,000 distinct CDR3 sequences, more than 30% of them singletons. What was sequenced was blood. This receptor was identified in a man between 18 and 29 years old in good health.

The CDR3: CASSVDGAGGTDTQYF. CDR3 sequence (DNA): TGTGCCAGCAGCGTAGATGGAGCGGGGGGAACAGATACGCAGTATTTT. The rearrangement uses TRBV9 and TRBJ2-3; 9 bases line up with TRBD2. CDR3 length: 16 residues. CDR1 and CDR2 (germline): SGDLS, YYNGEE. With V trimmed by 0 bases and J by 3 bases, 5 bases remained unmatched.